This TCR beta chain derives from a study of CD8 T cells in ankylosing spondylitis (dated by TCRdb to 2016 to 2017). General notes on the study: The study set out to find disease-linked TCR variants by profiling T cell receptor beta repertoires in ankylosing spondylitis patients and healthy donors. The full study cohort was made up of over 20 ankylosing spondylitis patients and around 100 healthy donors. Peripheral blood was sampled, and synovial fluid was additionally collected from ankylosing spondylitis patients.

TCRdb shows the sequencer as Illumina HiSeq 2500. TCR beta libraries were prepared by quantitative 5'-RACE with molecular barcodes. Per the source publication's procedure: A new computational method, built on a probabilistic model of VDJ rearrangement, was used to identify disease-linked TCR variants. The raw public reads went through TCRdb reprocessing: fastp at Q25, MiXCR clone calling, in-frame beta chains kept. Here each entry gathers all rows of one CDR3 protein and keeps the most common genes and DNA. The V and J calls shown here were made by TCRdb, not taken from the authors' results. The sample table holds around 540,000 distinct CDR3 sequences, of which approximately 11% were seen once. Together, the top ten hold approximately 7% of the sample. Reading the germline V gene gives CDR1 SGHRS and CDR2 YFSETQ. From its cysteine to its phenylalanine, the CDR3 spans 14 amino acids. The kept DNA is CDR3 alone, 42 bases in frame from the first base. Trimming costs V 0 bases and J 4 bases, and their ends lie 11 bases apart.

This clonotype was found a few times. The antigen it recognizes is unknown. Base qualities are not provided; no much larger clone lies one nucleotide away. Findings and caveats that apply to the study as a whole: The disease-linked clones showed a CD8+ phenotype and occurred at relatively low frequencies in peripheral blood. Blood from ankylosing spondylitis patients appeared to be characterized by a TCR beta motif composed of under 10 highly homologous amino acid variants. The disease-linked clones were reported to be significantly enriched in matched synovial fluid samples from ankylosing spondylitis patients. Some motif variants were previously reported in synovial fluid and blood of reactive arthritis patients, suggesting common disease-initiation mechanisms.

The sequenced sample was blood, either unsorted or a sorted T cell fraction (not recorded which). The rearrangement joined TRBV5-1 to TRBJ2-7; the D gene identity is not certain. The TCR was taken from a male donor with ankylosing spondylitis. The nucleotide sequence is TGCGCCAGCAGCTTGGCCCTCCCACCGTACGAGCAGTACTTC. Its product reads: CASSLALPPYEQYF.